This T cell receptor beta chain was observed in a study of T cell responses to AZD1222 COVID-19 vaccine. General study points: Clonal diversity was possibly underestimated, and white British individuals and females predominated among donors. No repertoire was sampled before or during the peak T cell response, only after it. Receipt of two AZD1222 doses was followed by a rise in Spike-specific TCR breadth and depth. Close to half of spike-specific TCRs reportedly recognize unmutated variant regions.

TCRdb's table, derived via immunoSEQ multiplex PCR, lists solely in-frame clones and lacks some. The data show 120,000 or so clones, roughly 93% seen once. CDR1 is SEHNR and CDR2 is FQNEAQ in the germline V gene (reference sequence). The V end lost 2 bases, the J end lost 8 bases, and 6 bases lay between the germline ends. The CDR3 covers 12 residues. Remarks on this clone: Its antigen is still unknown.

The chain is built from TRBV7-9 and TRBJ2-2; D not certain. The receptor comes from an adult who received the AZD1222 COVID-19 vaccine. Material: peripheral blood, obtained 28 days after the second AZD1222 dose. CDR3 sequence (DNA): TGTGCCAGCAGCTTAAGCCAGGGGGAGCTGTTTTTT. It encodes CASSLSQGELFF.